A single sample is the source of the 22 T cell receptor beta chains below, sequenced in a study of T cells after posttransplantation cyclophosphamide. Assay: immunoSEQ multiplex PCR; the TCRdb copy retains only in-frame clones and omits some. This sample has 42,000 or so clones, with 90% found just once. Busulfan-fludarabine conditioning, marrow transplant, and cyclophosphamide on days +3 and +4 were administered. Specimen: PBMCs, collected just over 60 days after allogeneic stem cell transplant with posttransplant cyclophosphamide. These TCRs come from a male patient aged 60-69 years who received an allogeneic stem cell transplant from a related donor and was CMV-positive. Some T cells may trace back to the graft donor.

The chain carries TRBV7-9 and TRBJ2-1, with TRBD2 matching 8 bases. The CDR3 length is 16 residues. The V gene's germline CDR1 is SEHNR and CDR2 FQNEAQ (reference sequence). Trimming took 4 bases from V and 0 from J; bases not matched to a gene: 5. The CDR3 is CASSSRGGSSYNEQFF. The CDR3 region has the DNA TGTGCCAGCAGCTCCCGGGGGGGAAGCTCCTACAATGAGCAGTTCTTC.

The rearrangement links TRBV5-1 to TRBJ1-6; 8 bases line up with TRBD1. The germline gives CDR1 SGHRS, CDR2 YFSETQ. The V and J ends lost 0 bases and 5 bases, in that order; junction bases with no gene match: 1. The CDR3 has 15 residues. For the CDR3, the DNA is TGCGCCAGCAGCTTGGTGACAGGGGATAATTCACCCCTCCACTTT. It yields the protein CASSLVTGDNSPLHF.

This sequence joins TRBV5-1 and TRBJ2-5; possibly TRBD1 for D (5 bases). This CDR3 region has 13 residues. CDR1 and CDR2 (germline): SGHRS, YFSETQ. Between the trimmed V and J ends, which lost 2 bases and 5 bases, there was a span of 10 bases. CDR3: CASSFQGSETQYF. For the CDR3, the DNA is TGCGCCAGCAGCTTTCAGGGATCGGAGACCCAGTACTTC.

The chain carries TRBV25-1 and TRBJ2-1; D gene ambiguous. The CDR3 runs 15 residues. Trimming cost V 1 base and J 7 bases, with 14 bases left between them. Germline assignment: CDR1 MGHDK and CDR2 SYGVNS. CDR3 sequence reads: CASSEFGGILNEQFF. The CDR3, as DNA: TGTGCCAGCAGTGAATTTGGTGGCATTTTAAATGAGCAGTTCTTC.

This clone was found once. The chain couples TRBV5-1 to TRBJ2-1, with TRBD2 matching over 9 bases. Germline values: CDR1 SGHRS, CDR2 YFSETQ. The V and J ends lost 4 bases and 4 bases, in that order; junction bases with no gene match: 9. There are 16 residues in the CDR3. The CDR3 nucleotides read TGCGCCAGCAGCCCGCAGGCGGGGGGGAGTTACAATGAGCAGTTCTTC. Translated: CASSPQAGGSYNEQFF. Looking up the rest from reference TRBV5-1 and TRBJ2-1 gives the full variable domain: KAGVTQTPRYLIKTRGQQVTLSCSPISGHRSVSWYQQTPGQGLQFLFEYFSETQRNKGNFPGRFSGRQFSNSRSEMNVSTLELGDSALYLCASSPQAGGSYNEQFFGPGTRLTVL.

The chain couples TRBV7-9 to TRBJ2-1; the match to TRBD1 covers 9 bases. The length of the CDR3 is 15 residues. Trimming at V came to 4 bases and at J to 8 bases, leaving 9 bases not matched to a gene. In germline, CDR1 is SEHNR, CDR2 FQNEAQ (reference sequence). DNA for the CDR3: TGTGCCAGCAGCTACAGGGGGCCTGATTTCGATGAGCAGTTCTTC. As protein: CASSYRGPDFDEQFF. Using reference TRBV7-9 and TRBJ2-1 for the parts outside the CDR3, the full variable domain is DTGVSQNPRHKITKRGQNVTFRCDPISEHNRLYWYRQTLGQGPEFLTYFQNEAQLEKSRLLSDRFSAERPKGSFSTLEIQRTEQGDSAMYLCASSYRGPDFDEQFFGPGTRLTVL.

V gene TRBV15 combines with J gene TRBJ2-3, with unresolved D. The CDR3 sequence is 14 residues long. The V end lost 0 bases, the J end lost 2 bases, and 6 bases lay between the germline ends. Germline V gives CDR1 LNHNV, CDR2 YYDKDF (reference sequence). DNA of the CDR3: TGTGCCACCAGCAGAGATACAGTCACAGATACGCAGTATTTT. It yields the protein CATSRDTVTDTQYF.

As DNA, the CDR3 is TGTGCCAGCAGTTTATATCAGGGGGCGCGGGGCACTGAAGCTTTCTTT. Protein product: CASSLYQGARGTEAFF. J is TRBJ1-1 and V is TRBV27; 8 nucleotides match TRBD1. There are 16 residues in the CDR3. The V segment lost 1 base and the J segment 4 bases; nucleotides outside the gene matches: 8. Germline loops: CDR1 MNHEY, CDR2 SMNVEV (reference sequence).

The V and J genes are TRBV7-8 and TRBJ1-5; TRBD1 matches 7 bases. The CDR3 runs 16 residues. The V segment lost 1 base and the J segment 1 base; nucleotides outside the gene matches: 4. Looked up from germline, CDR1 is SGHVS and CDR2 is FQNEAQ. The CDR3 nucleotides read TGTGCCAGCAGCTTAGGGGCAGGGGGGAGCAATCAGCCCCAGCATTTT. It yields the protein CASSLGAGGSNQPQHF.

The chain couples TRBV10-3 to TRBJ1-4; 10 positions match TRBD1. The germline V gene encodes CDR1 ENHRY and CDR2 SYGVKD. The ends lost 10 bases at V and 7 bases at J; junction bases unmatched: 9. The length of the CDR3 is 14 residues. The CDR3 nucleotides are TGTGCCACTAGACAGGGGGCCGTTGGTGAAAAACTGTTTTTT. Its protein is CATRQGAVGEKLFF.

This rearrangement joins TRBV6-6 to TRBJ1-5; D not resolved. The CDR3 spans 14 residues. V lost 3 bases, J lost 5 bases, and 11 bases lay in between. Looked up from germline, CDR1 is MNHNY and CDR2 is SVGAGI (reference sequence). The CDR3 bases are TGTGCCAGCAGTTATATCGAGGCTGATCAGCCCCAGCATTTT. Translated: CASSYIEADQPQHF.

The genes are TRBV2 and TRBJ1-5; D perhaps matches TRBD1 (5 bases). This CDR3 comprises 14 residues. V gave up 3 bases and J gave up 5 bases, with 11 bases separating them. Germline V lookup: CDR1 SNHLY, CDR2 FYNNEI. The CDR3 coding sequence is TGTGCCAGCAGTGAGACCCCAGGGTATCAGCCCCAGCATTTT. Amino acid sequence: CASSETPGYQPQHF.

V and J are TRBV7-9 and TRBJ2-1; D possibly corresponds to TRBD1 (6 bases). Germline loops: CDR1 SEHNR, CDR2 FQNEAQ (reference sequence). V lost 4 bases to trimming and J lost 3 bases, with 13 bases between them. The CDR3 is 15 amino acids. The CDR3 bases are TGTGCCAGCAGCTCCGACAGGAGCAACTACAATGAGCAGTTCTTC. Translating gives CASSSDRSNYNEQFF.

The chain uses TRBV5-1 and TRBJ2-7; D call uncertain. V was pared by 1 base and J by 0 bases, with 11 bases between. The CDR3 spans 15 residues. The V gene's germline CDR1 is SGHRS and CDR2 YFSETQ. The CDR3 bases are TGCGCCAGCAGCTTGCCCTCATCGAGCTCCTACGAGCAGTACTTC. It encodes CASSLPSSSSYEQYF.

The rearrangement joins TRBV7-9 to TRBJ1-4; 10 bases match TRBD1. Per the germline V gene, CDR1 is SEHNR and CDR2 is FQNEAQ (reference sequence). The J segment lost 11 bases and the V segment lost 1 base, leaving 7 bases of the junction unmatched. The CDR3 has 15 residues. The CDR3, as DNA: TGTGCCAGCAGCTTAGGATGGGACAGGGGCGTGAAACTGTTTTTT. Translating gives CASSLGWDRGVKLFF.

This clone was picked up a small number of times. Other DNA sequences from this sample encode an identical CDR3 as well. The chain combines TRBV21-1 with TRBJ1-1. TRBV21-1 is noted as a pseudogene. The CDR3 is 11 amino acids. The CDR3 loop is CASSVDTEAFF. The CDR3 coding sequence is TGTGCCAGCAGCGTAGACACTGAAGCTTTCTTT.

The V call is TRBV5-1, the J call TRBJ1-3; 9 bases are a match to TRBD1. Germline V gives CDR1 SGHRS, CDR2 YFSETQ. The CDR3 has 15 residues. The V gene end was trimmed by 4 bases and the J gene end by 6 bases; junction bases not matched to a gene: 8. As DNA, the CDR3 is TGCGCCAGCAGCCTCGGACAGGGGAGTCAAAACACCATATATTTT. It is translated as CASSLGQGSQNTIYF.

The genes are TRBV4-1 and TRBJ2-7; the D is unclear. The V end lost 4 bases, the J end lost 3 bases, and 19 bases lay between the germline ends. Germline assignment: CDR1 MGHRA and CDR2 YSYEKL. The CDR3 covers 16 residues. Here the CDR3 reads CASSPELGSSIYEQYF. For the CDR3, the DNA is TGCGCCAGCAGCCCCGAGCTCGGGTCTAGTATCTACGAGCAGTACTTC.

The rearrangement joins TRBV5-1 to TRBJ1-2; a possible D gene is TRBD1 (5 bases). CDR3 size: 15 residues. Trimming shortened V by 0 bases and J by 4 bases, and 13 bases separated the two germline ends. Germline V lookup: CDR1 SGHRS, CDR2 YFSETQ. As DNA, the CDR3 is TGCGCCAGCAGCTTGGCCTTATCGCAGGGCTATGGCTACACCTTC. As protein: CASSLALSQGYGYTF.

The chain has TRBV27 and TRBJ1-5; perhaps TRBD1 as D (5 bases). Germline V gene sequence: CDR1 MNHEY, CDR2 SMNVEV (reference sequence). The V gene lost 4 bases and the J gene lost 3 bases, with 16 bases spanning the gap. This CDR3 has 16 amino acids. CDR3 region: CASSWGGGGNNQPQHF. The CDR3 coding sequence is TGTGCCAGCAGTTGGGGTGGGGGGGGGAACAATCAGCCCCAGCATTTT.

Notes on this clone: This sample also contains other DNA sequences that code for the same CDR3. This chain uses TRBV19 with TRBJ1-1; D remains unclear. This CDR3 has 13 residues. Germline assignment: CDR1 LNHDA and CDR2 SQIVND (reference sequence). The V and J ends lost 2 bases and 2 bases respectively, with 6 bases between them. CDR3: CASSITVNTEAFF. CDR3 nucleotide sequence: TGTGCCAGTAGTATAACGGTTAACACTGAAGCTTTCTTT.

A single count supports this clone. This rearrangement joins TRBV7-9 to TRBJ1-1, with TRBD1 identical over 9 bases. This CDR3 contains 15 residues. The V gene end was trimmed by 5 bases and the J gene end by 9 bases; junction bases not matched to a gene: 13. Germline CDR1 is SEHNR and CDR2 is FQNEAQ (reference sequence). In DNA form, the CDR3 reads TGTGCCAGCAGCCCTAGCCCGGGACAGGGTCTTCAAGCTTTCTTT. It translates to CASSPSPGQGLQAFF.